The 7 T cell receptor beta chains given below trace back to one sample, sequenced in a study of PD-1 blockade in classical Hodgkin lymphoma. Relapses following autologous stem cell transplantation were seen in all patients, with brentuximab vedotin exposure varying. Measured with immunoSEQ multiplex PCR; TCRdb has only the in-frame clones, and not every one. The data show approximately 37,000 clones, with roughly 78% seen just once and under 15% held by the top ten. Here the sequenced sample was peripheral blood mononuclear cells (PBMCs), taken at baseline. These TCRs come from a human donor with classical Hodgkin lymphoma.

This chain uses TRBV9 with TRBJ1-1, with TRBD1 as a possible D gene (6 bases). Germline V gene sequence: CDR1 SGDLS, CDR2 YYNGEE. The CDR3 has 13 amino acids. Between the trimmed V and J ends, which lost 1 base and 7 bases, there was a span of 11 bases. The chain's CDR3 is CASSVSGEGEAFF. The CDR3 bases are TGTGCCAGCAGCGTATCAGGGGAGGGTGAAGCTTTCTTT.

This clone has just a few counts. The chain carries TRBV19 and TRBJ2-5; 10 bases match TRBD1. Germline V gives CDR1 LNHDA, CDR2 SQIVND (reference sequence). CDR3 length: 13 amino acids. With V trimmed by 6 bases and J by 4 bases, 2 bases remained unmatched. The CDR3 region has the DNA TGTGCCAGTAGGACAGGGGGCGTAGAGACCCAGTACTTC. It yields the protein CASRTGGVETQYF.

The rearrangement joins TRBV19 to TRBJ1-2; D ambiguous. Trimming shortened V by 7 bases and J by 2 bases, and 14 bases separated the two germline ends. The CDR3 spans 14 residues. Germline V gene data show CDR1 as LNHDA and CDR2 as SQIVND (reference sequence). The CDR3, as DNA: TGTGCCAGTAACTACCTATCAGTGAACTATGGCTACACCTTC. Its protein product is CASNYLSVNYGYTF.

The chain combines TRBV18 with TRBJ2-7; perhaps TRBD2 as D (5 bases). The CDR3 is 12 residues long. Germline lookup yields CDR1 KGHSH and CDR2 LQKENI. Deletions cut 6 bases from V and 10 bases from J, with 16 bases between. CDR3 residues: CASSLNAGPQYF. The CDR3 region has the DNA TGTGCCAGCTCCCTAAATGCGGGCCCACAGTACTTC.

V gene TRBV7-3 combines with J gene TRBJ2-3; TRBD2 agrees at 8 bases. Trimming at V came to 2 bases and at J to 8 bases, leaving 12 bases not matched to a gene. CDR3 length: 16 residues. Germline assignment: CDR1 SGHTA and CDR2 FQGTGA. CDR3 region: CASSLGGGLSSGTQYF. CDR3 nucleotide sequence: TGTGCCAGCAGCTTAGGCGGGGGGTTGTCCTCCGGTACGCAGTATTTT.

This clone occurred a few times. The chain couples TRBV9 to TRBJ2-3, with a tentative D call TRBD2 (5 bases). The CDR3 sequence is 14 residues long. The germline V gene has CDR1 SGDLS and CDR2 YYNGEE. V dropped 0 bases and J dropped 3 bases, with 8 bases sitting between them. The CDR3 region is CASSVDGVTDTQYF. The CDR3 DNA follows: TGTGCCAGCAGCGTAGACGGGGTTACAGATACGCAGTATTTT.

The V call is TRBV4-3, the J call TRBJ1-3; the D gene is possibly TRBD1 (6 bases). CDR1 LGHNA and CDR2 YSLEER come from the germline V gene. The CDR3 consists of 15 residues. V was clipped by 4 bases and J by 4 bases, with 14 bases between them. CDR3 DNA: TGCGCCAGCAGCCCATCCCCCGGGACAGGAAACACCATATATTTT. This gives the protein CASSPSPGTGNTIYF.